The clone carrying this TCR beta chain was seen more than once but under ten times. MiXCR, run by TCRdb on the reads, gives a single entry per CDR3 protein. This table holds over 200,000 distinct CDR3 sequences, about 13% found once. The V gene lost 2 bases and the J gene lost 3 bases, with 8 bases spanning the gap. The CDR3 has 14 residues. This sample is part of a study of T cell repertoires in cytomegalovirus infection. The wider study: CMV infection and matching HLA type were both indicated by public TCR beta signatures.

Sequencing input: PBMCs. The TCR originated in a human donor in good health (CMV status not recorded). Some clones in this sample may be carry-over from other donors' samples. This rearrangement joins TRBV12-3 or TRBV12-4 to TRBJ1-3; tentatively, D is TRBD1 (5 bases). CDR3 residues: CASSLLGGGNTIYF. As DNA, the CDR3 is TGTGCCAGCAGTTTACTCGGGGGTGGAAACACCATATATTTT.